These 16 T cell receptor beta chains were sequenced from one sample in a study of T cells in Graves' hyperthyroidism and ophthalmopathy. Researchers amplified the TCR beta CDR3 regions from RNA transcripts. The HTBI primer set was used in a first-round RT-PCR of the TCR CDR3. MiXCR, applied by TCRdb to the multiplex PCR reads, yields one record per CDR3 protein. The sample consists of about 570,000 distinct CDR3 sequences, less than 15% of them appearing once. The sequenced sample consisted of blood. Receptor source: a woman in her thirties or forties with Graves' hyperthyroidism.

A note on this clonotype: Mismatch with germline at one junction end may stem from a read error. This rearrangement joins TRBV13 to TRBJ2-7; D is unclear. Germline CDR1 is PRHDT and CDR2 is FYEKMQ (reference sequence). CDR3 length: 12 amino acids. In DNA, the CDR3 is TGTGTCAGCAGCCTGGGTACCTACGAGCAGTACTTC. It specifies CVSSLGTYEQYF.

At least ten counts were recorded for this clonotype. The rearrangement joins TRBV28 to TRBJ2-7, with 8 bases fitting TRBD1. This CDR3 region has 14 residues. J was trimmed by 3 bases and V by 5 bases; bases with no gene match: 6. Germline CDR1 reads MDHEN; CDR2 reads SYDVKM. In DNA form, the CDR3 reads TGTGCCAGCAGTCCGACCGGGACAGGCTACGAGCAGTACTTC. It specifies CASSPTGTGYEQYF.

The CDR3 protein is CASGKGGTSNQPQHF. The CDR3 region has the DNA TGTGCCAGCGGCAAAGGGGGCACTAGTAATCAGCCCCAGCATTTT. The chain carries TRBV6-1 and TRBJ1-5; 7 bases align to TRBD1. Trimming cost V 8 bases and J 4 bases; bases outside gene matches: 11. The V gene's germline CDR1 is MNHNS and CDR2 SASEGT. This CDR3 is built from 15 residues.

The chain combines TRBV6-1 with TRBJ1-6, with D hard to call. V was clipped by 8 bases and J by 1 base, with 9 bases between them. The CDR3 sequence is 14 residues long. CDR1 MNHNS and CDR2 SASEGT come from the germline V gene. The CDR3 here is CASGRSSYNSPLHF. CDR3 bases: TGTGCCAGCGGCAGGTCTTCCTATAATTCACCCCTCCACTTT.

This clonotype was recorded at least ten times. V is TRBV7-3 and J is TRBJ2-3, with 10 nucleotides matching TRBD1. CDR3 length: 16 amino acids. CDR1 SGHTA and CDR2 FQGTGA come from the germline V gene. Trimming took 3 bases from V and 6 from J; bases not matched to a gene: 9. CDR3 amino acids: CASSLSGTGVLDTQYF. The CDR3 DNA follows: TGTGCCAGCAGCTTGTCCGGGACAGGGGTGTTGGATACGCAGTATTTT.

This clonotype was counted many times. V usage is TRBV12-3 or TRBV12-4 and J usage is TRBJ2-1; 7 nucleotides align to TRBD2. The CDR3 has 17 amino acids. V lost 4 bases to trimming and J lost 9 bases; unmatched junction nucleotides: 18. The CDR3 nucleotides read TGTGCCAGCAGTTCCGATAGGAGCGGGGCCCGGGGTGGTGAGCAGTTCTTC. Its protein product is CASSSDRSGARGGEQFF.

The table lists this clonotype with many counts. The chain joins TRBV28 to TRBJ1-5; no definite D call. The germline gives CDR1 MDHEN, CDR2 SYDVKM. The CDR3 is 15 amino acids. V was trimmed by 4 bases and J by 0 bases, leaving 10 bases between them. The CDR3 loop is CASSSGDYSNQPQHF. CDR3 in DNA: TGTGCCAGCAGTTCGGGAGACTATAGCAATCAGCCCCAGCATTTT.

This clonotype was recorded many times. This chain joins TRBV5-1 and TRBJ2-7; 13 nucleotides line up with TRBD2. V lost 4 bases to trimming and J lost 5 bases; unmatched junction nucleotides: 6. Per germline, CDR1 SGHRS and CDR2 YFSETQ. CDR3 length equals 15 residues. This CDR3 is CASSVAGTSGDEQYF. DNA for the CDR3: TGCGCCAGCAGCGTAGCCGGGACTAGCGGGGACGAGCAGTACTTC. The variable domain in full, with the rest retrieved from reference TRBV5-1 and TRBJ2-7, is KAGVTQTPRYLIKTRGQQVTLSCSPISGHRSVSWYQQTPGQGLQFLFEYFSETQRNKGNFPGRFSGRQFSNSRSEMNVSTLELGDSALYLCASSVAGTSGDEQYFGPGTRLTVT.

The chain recombines TRBV14 with TRBJ1-6; D is undetermined. The ends were cut back, 8 bases at V and 0 bases at J, with 8 bases in the middle. The CDR3 is 14 residues long. Germline CDR1 and CDR2: SGHDN and FVKESK. The CDR3 here is CASRKSSYNSPLHF. The CDR3 region has the DNA TGTGCCAGCCGTAAAAGCTCCTATAATTCACCCCTCCACTTT.

The chain is built from TRBV7-2 and TRBJ2-3; either TRBD1 or TRBD2 may fit D (7 bases each). The CDR3 sequence is 14 residues long. Trimming pared 4 bases from V and 4 bases from J, leaving 12 bases between. Germline CDR1 SGHTA, CDR2 FQGNSA. The CDR3 DNA reads TGTGCCAGCAGCTCCCAGGGGGGGCCAGATACGCAGTATTTT. Residues: CASSSQGGPDTQYF.

Ten or more counts support this clonotype. The chain couples TRBV27 to TRBJ2-2; 9 bases line up with TRBD1. CDR3 length equals 15 residues. CDR1 is MNHEY, CDR2 SMNVEV, per germline (reference sequence). V dropped 6 bases and J dropped 7; count of bases not matched to a gene: 9. The CDR3 DNA sequence: TGTGCCAGCAGGCGAGTACAGGGGGCGGGCGGGGAGCTGTTTTTT. It translates to CASRRVQGAGGELFF.

This clonotype came up a few times. The rearrangement uses TRBV27 and TRBJ1-6; D is ambiguous. Germline lookup yields CDR1 MNHEY and CDR2 SMNVEV (reference sequence). The CDR3 runs 13 residues. The V gene lost 0 bases and the J gene lost 11 bases, with 8 bases spanning the gap. This CDR3 reads CASSLSVAAPLHF. The CDR3 DNA follows: TGTGCCAGCAGTTTATCCGTTGCTGCACCCCTCCACTTT.

This clonotype showed up many times. The chain joins TRBV7-9 to TRBJ2-7; TRBD1 is a possible D gene (5 bases). The CDR3 is made up of 14 amino acids. Between the trimmed V and J ends, which lost 2 bases and 0 bases, there was a span of 8 bases. Germline V CDR1 and CDR2: SEHNR, FQNEAQ (reference sequence). CDR3 amino acids: CASSLLGASYEQYF. In nucleotides, the CDR3 is TGTGCCAGCAGCTTATTAGGGGCCTCCTACGAGCAGTACTTC.

The sample holds a few counts of this clonotype. The genes are TRBV19 and TRBJ2-7; tentative D call: TRBD1 (5 bases). V lost 4 bases, J lost 5 bases, and 12 bases lay in between. The CDR3 extends over 13 amino acids. The germline V gene has CDR1 LNHDA and CDR2 SQIVND (reference sequence). As DNA, the CDR3 is TGTGCCAGTAGTACCCTCGCAGGGCACGAGCAGTACTTC. As protein: CASSTLAGHEQYF.

This clonotype was seen many times. Here the CDR3 reads CASRLTGAGDTQYF. The CDR3 coding sequence is TGTGCCAGCAGATTGACAGGGGCGGGAGATACGCAGTATTTT. This chain connects TRBV5-6 to TRBJ2-3; 8 nucleotides line up with TRBD1. Germline loops: CDR1 SGHDT, CDR2 YYEEEE. The J segment lost 5 bases and the V segment lost 5 bases, leaving 7 bases of the junction unmatched. The CDR3 length is 14 residues. Full variable domain (missing parts from reference TRBV5-6 and TRBJ2-3): DAGVTQSPTHLIKTRGQQVTLRCSPKSGHDTVSWYQQALGQGPQFIFQYYEEEERQRGNFPDRFSGHQFPNYSSELNVNALLLGDSALYLCASRLTGAGDTQYFGPGTRLTVL.

At least ten counts were recorded for this clonotype. The chain has TRBV11-3 and TRBJ2-2; TRBD1 is a possible D gene (6 bases). This CDR3 has 15 amino acids. Germline lookup yields CDR1 SGHNT and CDR2 YENEEA. The germline V and J ends were trimmed by 2 bases and 0 bases, with 7 bases remaining between them. The CDR3 sequence is CASSLQGTNTGELFF. In DNA, the CDR3 is TGTGCCAGCAGCTTACAGGGGACGAACACCGGGGAGCTGTTTTTT. The full variable domain, its missing parts supplied by reference TRBV11-3 and TRBJ2-2, is EAGVVQSPRYKIIEKKQPVAFWCNPISGHNTLYWYLQNLGQGPELLIRYENEEAVDDSQLPKDRFSAERLKGVDSTLKIQPAELGDSAVYLCASSLQGTNTGELFFGEGSRLTVL.